This T cell receptor beta chain was sequenced in a study of vaccination effects on CD4 cells after COVID-19 (dated by TCRdb to 2021 to 2024). Describing the broader study: Two doses of either the BNT162b2 or the mRNA-1273 mRNA SARS-CoV-2 vaccine were administered to participants. Cultures from other donors in the study were sequenced using the Oncomine TCR Beta short-read assay on an Illumina iSeq 100. In both COVID-19 convalescent patients and infection-naive vaccine recipients, the study compared SARS-CoV-2 spike-specific CD4+ TCR repertoires from before mRNA vaccination with those from after it. The full study included 9 to 10 COVID-19 convalescent patients and a handful of SARS-CoV-2-naive healthy vaccine recipients.

Library preparation was by the immunoSEQ multiplex PCR assay. DNA from the CD4+ T cells that had been cultured and isolated underwent TCR beta CDR3 sequencing. The source study handled its data this way. Non-productive TCR sequences were removed and reads were trimmed to the CDR3 region, keeping CDR3s of at least 7 amino acids. Antigen-specific clonotypes were identified with the MANAFEST web app by comparing expansion in peptide wells against reference cultures. For clones to be considered positive, expansion at FDR<0.05 versus reference and all other wells, an odds ratio above 5, and a frequency above 0.1% in two replicate wells were required. Cross-reactive clonotypes were defined as significantly expanded in SARS-CoV-2 spike wells and in at least one common cold coronavirus spike condition. CDR3 similarity was assessed by Levenshtein distance with the stringdist R package, and unrooted trees were built with ape in R 3.6.1. TCRdb holds this immuneACCESS table with in-frame rearrangements only. Some clones are missing; in checked studies, unresolved V genes explain under half, and the rest has no known cause. That table furnishes V, J and clone size, whereas the DNA furnished D and trimming. For this sample there are around 55,000 clones; more than 60% appear just once. Of the sample, around 17% falls within the top ten clones.

In the ViraFEST assay, PBMC were stimulated with viral peptide pools, and TCR sequencing was then used to find antigen-specific CD4+ T cell clonotypes based on their expansion. After less than eleven days of culture, CD4+ T cells were isolated with the EasySep CD4+ T cell isolation kit. None of the healthy vaccine recipients had a prior SARS-CoV-2 infection, which was confirmed by nucleocapsid antibody tests that came back negative both before and after vaccination. Each well held under 2.5 million PBMC cultured in IMDM containing roughly 5% human AB serum, 8.5 to 10 IU/ml IL-2 and gentamicin, along with 10 ug/ml peptides. On days 3 and 7, half of the culture medium was replaced with fresh IL-2-containing medium. Unless otherwise noted, each peptide stimulation condition was cultured in triplicate wells. Using Ficoll-Paque Plus gradient centrifugation, PBMC were separated from whole blood and then either used fresh or cryopreserved at -140C. The overlapping peptide pools covered the spike proteins of SARS-CoV-2 and of the common cold coronaviruses HCoV-NL63, HCoV-OC43 and HCoV-229E. Genomic DNA was extracted from cultured CD4+ T cells with the QIAamp micro DNA kit.

The study at large found these results: Among healthy vaccine recipients, nearly all vaccine-induced clones were SARS-CoV-2 mono-reactive, and only 1 of 255 was cross-reactive with common cold coronaviruses. The study was limited by a small number of convalescent patients, and early post-infection timepoints were lacking. Both infection-induced and vaccine-induced clones contracted markedly at late post-vaccination timepoints, which is consistent with waning T cell responses.

As regards this clone: Its antigen has not been determined. Per-base qualities were not stored, and no clone one base away is much larger.

From its cysteine to its phenylalanine, the CDR3 spans 16 amino acids. The read is trimmed to its CDR3 DNA, 48 bases read in frame from base 1. CDR1 LNHDA and CDR2 SQIVND are derived from the germline V gene (reference sequence). V and J are truncated by 4 bases and 5 bases respectively, leaving an intervening sequence of 20 bases. Here the chain combines TRBV19 and TRBJ2-5; the D segment could be TRBD2, given 6 matching bases. This sequence originates from a human donor who received a COVID-19 vaccine. The sample was CD4+ T cells from PBMCs cultured with SARS-CoV-2 spike peptides, taken before COVID-19 vaccination. The cell subset or site label, as the study defines it: SARS-CoV-2 spike overlapping peptide pool stimulation. The nucleotides are TGTGCCAGTAGTAAGGGAGACCTAGCGAGCAGGGAGACCCAGTACTTC. It is translated as CASSKGDLASRETQYF.